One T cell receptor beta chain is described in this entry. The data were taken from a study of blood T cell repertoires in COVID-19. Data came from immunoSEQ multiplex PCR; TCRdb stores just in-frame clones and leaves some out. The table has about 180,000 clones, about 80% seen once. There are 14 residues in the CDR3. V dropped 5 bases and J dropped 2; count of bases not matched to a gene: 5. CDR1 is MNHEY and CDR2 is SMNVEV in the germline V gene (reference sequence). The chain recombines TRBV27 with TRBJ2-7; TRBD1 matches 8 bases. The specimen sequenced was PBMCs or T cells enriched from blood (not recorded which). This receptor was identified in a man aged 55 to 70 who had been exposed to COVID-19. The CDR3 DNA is TGTGCCAGCAGTGCCTCAGGGGGCCCCTACGAGCAGTACTTC. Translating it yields CASSASGGPYEQYF.